A selection of T cell receptor beta chains follows, all from one sample in a study of CD8 T cells in ankylosing spondylitis. MiXCR, run by TCRdb on the 5' RACE reads, gives a single entry per CDR3 protein. The table has roughly 230,000 distinct CDR3 sequences, about 10% seen once. Sequenced input: blood, either unsorted or a sorted T cell fraction (not recorded which). Receptors originate from a male donor with ankylosing spondylitis or in good health (not recorded which). Both conserved end residues are part of each CDR3. D genes are given only for firm matches. Not all rows give a size; the values are once, few, many and, for expanded clones, a class.

d_gene	abundance	j_gene	v_gene	CDR3nt	CDR3aa
TRBD2	NA	TRBJ2-7	TRBV7-8	TGTGCCGGCAGCCTCTCAGCGGGAGACATCTACGAGCAGTACTTC	CAGSLSAGDIYEQYF
TRBD1	many	TRBJ2-7	TRBV5-1	TGCGCCAGCAGCTTGTCCTTCGGTCCGGGACAGAGCTCCTACGAGCAGTACTTC	CASSLSFGPGQSSYEQYF
NA	NA	TRBJ1-4	TRBV30	TGTGCCTGGACCGACCGGGGAGAAAAACTGTTTTTT	CAWTDRGEKLFF
NA	many	TRBJ1-2	TRBV4-2	TGTGCCAGCAGCCAGGAAACAGCTTCTAACTATGGCTACACCTTC	CASSQETASNYGYTF
NA	many	TRBJ2-2	TRBV20-1	TGCAGTGTAACCGGGAGCTCGACCGGGGAGCTGTTTTTT	CSVTGSSTGELFF
TRBD1	NA	TRBJ2-3	TRBV24-1	TGTGCCACCAGTGATGCTGAGACAGGGCCCACCGCGGATACGCAGTATTTT	CATSDAETGPTADTQYF
NA	NA	TRBJ2-7	TRBV25-1	TGTGCCAGCAGACGGGGGAGCCCCGTATCCTACGAGCAGTACTTC	CASRRGSPVSYEQYF
NA	many	TRBJ2-3	TRBV5-1	TGCGCCAGCAGCCCCCTCGGCGATACGCAGTATTTT	CASSPLGDTQYF
NA	NA	TRBJ2-1	TRBV11-3	TGTGCCAGCAGCCCGTCGAGGGGTTACAATGAGCAGTTCTTC	CASSPSRGYNEQFF
TRBD2	many	TRBJ2-1	TRBV27	TGTGCCAGCAGATCGGGACTAGCGGCCTACAATGAGCAGTTCTTC	CASRSGLAAYNEQFF
NA	NA	TRBJ1-1	TRBV20-1	TGCAGTGCTGGCGGGGATTTAGAACTAGAGGCTTTCTTT	CSAGGDLELEAFF
TRBD1	many	TRBJ1-1	TRBV12-3/TRBV12-4	TGTGCCAGCAGATTGACAGGGGGCATCACTGAAGCTTTCTTT	CASRLTGGITEAFF
TRBD2	NA	TRBJ2-1	TRBV11-2	TGTGCCAGCAGCTACCCCTCCCACGGGACTAGCGGGAGCTACAATGAGCAGTTCTTC	CASSYPSHGTSGSYNEQFF
NA	many	TRBJ2-6	TRBV21-1	TGTGCCAGCAGCAAAAAGCCGGGCACCCACTCTGGGGCCAACGTCCTGACTTTC	CASSKKPGTHSGANVLTF
NA	many	TRBJ2-3	TRBV7-9	TGTGCCAGCAGCGGAATCACAGATACGCAGTATTTT	CASSGITDTQYF
TRBD2	many	TRBJ2-3	TRBV12-3/TRBV12-4	TGTGCCAGCTTCCTAGCGGGGGGGTCAGATACGCAGTATTTT	CASFLAGGSDTQYF
TRBD2	many	TRBJ2-3	TRBV5-1	TGCGCCAGCAGCGACGGGACTAGCATCACAGATACGCAGTATTTT	CASSDGTSITDTQYF
TRBD2	many	TRBJ2-4	TRBV12-3/TRBV12-4	TGTGCCAGCAGGAATGGCGGGGGGCTAAAAAACATTCAGTACTTC	CASRNGGGLKNIQYF
NA	many	TRBJ1-4	TRBV20-1	TGCAGTGCCCCCGGGGTTGGCAGGGGAGACACTAATGAAAAACTGTTTTTT	CSAPGVGRGDTNEKLFF
NA	NA	TRBJ1-3	TRBV30	TGTGCCTGGTCACCCGGGACCGCGGGAGACACCATATATTTT	CAWSPGTAGDTIYF
NA	NA	TRBJ2-1	TRBV20-1	TGCAGTGCTAGTCGGACACTAGGCAATGAGCAGTTCTTC	CSASRTLGNEQFF
TRBD2	few	TRBJ2-3	TRBV5-5	TGTGCCAGCAGCGGGACTAGCGGTCTCCTAGGGGATACGCAGTATTTT	CASSGTSGLLGDTQYF
NA	few	TRBJ2-7	TRBV4-1	TGCGCCAGCAGCCAATCCGACACTCCCGACGAGCAGTACTTC	CASSQSDTPDEQYF
TRBD1	NA	TRBJ1-1	TRBV7-9	TGTGCCAGCAGCGACAGGGGGCTGGGGAGCACTGAAGCTTTCTTT	CASSDRGLGSTEAFF
NA	many	TRBJ1-1	TRBV10-3	TGTGCCATCAAAAGGTCGGACCCCACTGAAGCTTTCTTT	CAIKRSDPTEAFF
NA	many	TRBJ2-7	TRBV5-1	TGCGCCAGCAGCGGGGAAAGTGGAGCCGGGTACGAGCAGTACTTC	CASSGESGAGYEQYF
NA	many	TRBJ2-7	TRBV12-3/TRBV12-4	TGTGCCAGCAGTTTACGTTCTAAGGGCGAGCAGTACTTC	CASSLRSKGEQYF
NA	many	TRBJ2-1	TRBV25-1	TGTGCCAGCAGTGAATATTCTGTGGGAAGCTCCTACAATGAGCAGTTCTTC	CASSEYSVGSSYNEQFF
TRBD1	few	TRBJ1-6	TRBV10-3	TGTGCCATCAGTGAGGGACAGGCCTATAATTCACCCCTCCACTTT	CAISEGQAYNSPLHF
NA	NA	TRBJ2-2	TRBV4-2	TGTGCCAGCAGCCAAGAGGGTGTTTGGACCGGGGAGCTGTTTTTT	CASSQEGVWTGELFF
NA	many	TRBJ2-1	TRBV3-1	TGTGCCAGCAGCCCTTTCGTGGGCAATGAGCAGTTCTTC	CASSPFVGNEQFF
TRBD1	few	TRBJ2-4	TRBV6-1	TGTGCCAGCCAAACCTGGACAGGAGGAGCCAAAAACATTCAGTACTTC	CASQTWTGGAKNIQYF
TRBD2	many	TRBJ2-1	TRBV7-2	TGTGCCAGCAGCTTAAGCGGGACTAGCGTCCATGAGCAGTTCTTC	CASSLSGTSVHEQFF
NA	many	TRBJ2-3	TRBV9	TGTGCCAGCAGCGTTTCCGGGATGCCGCAGTATTTT	CASSVSGMPQYF
NA	many	TRBJ2-3	TRBV5-1	TGCGCCAGCAGCGGATCTAGCGCGCCTAGCACAGATACGCAGTATTTT	CASSGSSAPSTDTQYF
NA	many	TRBJ1-1	TRBV29-1	TGCAGCGTTGAAGATCAAGGGAAGGCGGCTTTCTTT	CSVEDQGKAAFF
NA	many	TRBJ1-1	TRBV12-3/TRBV12-4	TGTGCCAGCAGTTTAGTTGCTCACGTGGACACTGAAGCTTTCTTT	CASSLVAHVDTEAFF
NA	many	TRBJ2-3	TRBV11-2	TGTGCCAGCAGCCCAGCCGCGGATACGCAGTATTTT	CASSPAADTQYF
NA	many	TRBJ2-2	TRBV2	TGTGCCAGCAGTGGGTTTGCTAGGGCAGGGGCGCCCACCGGGGAGCTGTTTTTT	CASSGFARAGAPTGELFF
NA	many	TRBJ2-3	TRBV3-1	TGTGCCAGCAGCCAAGAAGTCACATTCACAGATACGCAGTATTTT	CASSQEVTFTDTQYF
NA	few	TRBJ1-1	TRBV7-9	TGTGCCAGCATCCACTGGGCCCCTGGCACTGAAGCTTTCTTT	CASIHWAPGTEAFF
NA	many	TRBJ2-7	TRBV7-2	TGTGCCAGCAGCTTAGAGTCCGCGGTGGGCGAGCAGTACTTC	CASSLESAVGEQYF
TRBD2	few	TRBJ2-1	TRBV18	TGTGCCAGCTCACCAATAACTAGCGGGGCTAATGAGCAGTTCTTC	CASSPITSGANEQFF
NA	NA	TRBJ2-7	TRBV30	TGTGCCTGGAGGGACAGAGGGTTCTCCTACGAGCAGTACTTC	CAWRDRGFSYEQYF
NA	many	TRBJ2-1	TRBV4-1	TGCGCCAGCAGCCAAGATATACAGAAGATCTTC	CASSQDIQKIF
NA	many	TRBJ2-3	TRBV10-3	TGTGCCATCAGTGAAGGGGGGCTAGATGTGGATACGCAGTATTTT	CAISEGGLDVDTQYF
TRBD1	NA	TRBJ1-2	TRBV6-1	TGTGCCAGCAGCCGACACAGGGGGCGGGACTATGGCTACACCTTC	CASSRHRGRDYGYTF
NA	many	TRBJ1-4	TRBV5-1	TGCGCCAGCAGCCGAGACGAAGGAGGAGTCGCAACTAATGAAAAACTGTTTTTT	CASSRDEGGVATNEKLFF
TRBD2	NA	TRBJ2-5	TRBV11-3	TGTGCCAGCAGCTTAGGACTAGCGAAGAAAGAGACCCAGTACTTC	CASSLGLAKKETQYF
NA	many	TRBJ1-5	TRBV20-1	TGCAGTGCTTTCTACAAGGCCGAGGGGGTTTATAGCAATCAGCCCCAGCATTTT	CSAFYKAEGVYSNQPQHF
NA	few	TRBJ2-7	TRBV20-1	TGCAGTGCTAGAGGCCCTCTTGGGATGGGCGAGCAGTACTTC	CSARGPLGMGEQYF
NA	few	TRBJ2-7	TRBV7-2	TGTGCCAGCAGCCTGAGGGGGGGCCCATCCGAGCAGTACTTC	CASSLRGGPSEQYF
TRBD2	many	TRBJ2-3	TRBV9	TGTGCCAGCAGCGCGACTTGGGAGCGGGGGGGCACAGATACGCAGTATTTT	CASSATWERGGTDTQYF
TRBD2	many	TRBJ2-1	TRBV15	TGTGCCACCAGTAATCATAGCGGGAGGAATTACAATGAGCAGTTCTTC	CATSNHSGRNYNEQFF
NA	many	TRBJ2-2	TRBV12-3/TRBV12-4	TGTGCCAGCGGGGGAACGGTCACCGGGGAGCTGTTTTTT	CASGGTVTGELFF
TRBD2	many	TRBJ2-3	TRBV30	TGTGCCTGTACTGACAAGCGGGATTCCACAGATACGCAGTATTTT	CACTDKRDSTDTQYF
TRBD2	many	TRBJ2-2	TRBV27	TGTGCCAGCAGTAGGACTAGCGGGAGTCGGGACACCGGGGAGCTGTTTTTT	CASSRTSGSRDTGELFF
TRBD2	many	TRBJ2-3	TRBV6-5	TGTGCCAGCAGTTACTCGGCTAGCGGGAGGGACCCAGATACGCAGTATTTT	CASSYSASGRDPDTQYF
NA	NA	TRBJ2-3	TRBV3-1	TGTGCCAGCAGCCAAGTTGGCACAGATACGCAGTATTTT	CASSQVGTDTQYF
NA	NA	TRBJ1-4	TRBV2	TGTGCCAGCAGAGTCTATGGAACTAATGAAAAACTGTTTTTT	CASRVYGTNEKLFF